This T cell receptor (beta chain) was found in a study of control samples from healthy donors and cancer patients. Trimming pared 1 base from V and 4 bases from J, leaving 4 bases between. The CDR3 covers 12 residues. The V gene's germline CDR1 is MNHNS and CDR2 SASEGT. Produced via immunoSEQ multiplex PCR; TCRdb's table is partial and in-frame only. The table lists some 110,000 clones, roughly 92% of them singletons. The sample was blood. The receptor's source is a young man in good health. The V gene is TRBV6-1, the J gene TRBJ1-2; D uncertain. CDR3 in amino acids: CASSEGGYGYTF. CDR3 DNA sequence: TGTGCCAGCAGTGAAGGAGGCTATGGCTACACCTTC.